This T cell receptor beta chain was observed in a study of T cells in Graves' hyperthyroidism and ophthalmopathy. Study-wide context: The authors collected peripheral blood at initial diagnosis, before any treatment.

The CDR3 regions of TCR beta were amplified from RNA transcripts. In the first-round RT-PCR of the TCR CDR3, the HTBI primer set was used. Via MiXCR, TCRdb re-called the multiplex PCR reads, giving one row per CDR3 protein. The sample has about half a million distinct CDR3 sequences, roughly 22% seen once. Points from the study as a whole: A model of 13 V-J features distinguished ophthalmopathy from stable hyperthyroidism. Among clonotypes expanded in thyroid above 0.001, most were also found in blood.

Thyroid ultrasound and orbital computed tomography, with clinical symptoms and serum thyroxine and TRAb, informed diagnoses. Ten or more counts support this clonotype. Its specificity is unknown. This receptor was taken from a woman aged 70 to 79 with Graves' ophthalmopathy. Sequencing was done on a sample of blood.

This CDR3 is CASRGGQGGNEKLFF. CDR3 nucleotide sequence: TGTGCCAGCAGAGGGGGACAGGGGGGGAATGAAAAACTGTTTTTT. This rearrangement joins TRBV2 to TRBJ1-4; TRBD1 agrees at 11 bases. The V gene end was trimmed by 6 bases and the J gene end by 5 bases; junction bases not matched to a gene: 5. This CDR3 contains 15 residues. Germline lookup yields CDR1 SNHLY and CDR2 FYNNEI.